Shown below are 4 T cell receptor beta chains from a single sample sequenced in a study of cytomegalovirus exposure and HLA in healthy donors. 13 Jbeta primers and 60 Vbeta primers were used for the PCR. Clones were read by immunoSEQ multiplex PCR, and TCRdb kept only the in-frame ones, dropping some. The sample includes about 130,000 clones, around 77% of them seen just once. What was sequenced was PBMCs. The origin of the receptors is a woman in her thirties or forties in good health and CMV-seropositive.

The chain recombines TRBV11-2 with TRBJ2-5; no definite D call. V lost 0 bases to trimming and J lost 3 bases, with 5 bases between them. The germline V gene encodes CDR1 SGHAT and CDR2 FQNNGV. The CDR3 runs 13 residues. As DNA, the CDR3 is TGTGCCAGCAGCTTAGAAGGAGAAGAGACCCAGTACTTC. Amino acids: CASSLEGEETQYF.

This sequence joins TRBV28 and TRBJ2-3; TRBD2 might be the D (6 bases). The V and J ends lost 7 bases and 2 bases respectively, with 13 bases between them. The CDR3 contains 14 residues. The V gene's germline CDR1 is MDHEN and CDR2 SYDVKM. The CDR3 spells CASKRAKLTDTQYF. DNA of the CDR3: TGTGCCAGCAAGCGGGCAAAACTCACAGATACGCAGTATTTT.

The chain uses TRBV5-1 and TRBJ2-7; 7 bases align to TRBD1. The CDR3 contains 14 residues. Unmatched junction bases numbered 6, after V lost 3 bases and J lost 3 bases. CDR1 is SGHRS, CDR2 YFSETQ, per germline. The CDR3 DNA reads as TGCGCCAGCAGCTCTGGGACAGCCAACTACGAGCAGTACTTC. Translated: CASSSGTANYEQYF.

This chain links TRBV10-3 with TRBJ1-2; no reliable D call. CDR3 length: 13 residues. Germline V gives CDR1 ENHRY, CDR2 SYGVKD. Trimming pared 8 bases from V and 10 bases from J, leaving 20 bases between. CDR3 sequence (DNA): TGTGCCATCTATCTCGAGGATATCCGCGACTACACCTTC. Translating it yields CAIYLEDIRDYTF.